This TCR beta chain emerged from a study of cytomegalovirus exposure and HLA in healthy donors (dated by TCRdb to 2017 to 2019). Background on the whole study: In an earlier analysis of some 550 of the donors, 250 to 350 Gb of sequence data and roughly 100 million unique TCR beta sequences from roughly 190 million T cells were reported. An earlier analysis of 587 of the donors used high-throughput TCR beta sequencing to judge whether each TCR beta V gene segment behaved as functional or pseudogenic. Donor age, sex, ethnicity and CMV serostatus were collected together with the repertoire data. All discovery cohort repertoires had been generated using a single sequencing platform. The number of donors typed differed by locus, with about 629-630 for A, B, C, DRB1 and DQB1, around 560 for DQA1, 606 for DPA1, and some 440 for DPB1. In a later analysis, previously published TCR beta repertoires from hundreds of donors were re-analyzed and high-resolution HLA genotyping was added so that TCR occurrence patterns could be studied. A separate validation cohort of more than 100 different subjects was used in addition to the 666-subject first cohort. Rather than using new phenotypic data, the later analysis identified candidate immune exposures from TCR beta sequences and from how often those sequences occurred across donors. An early release that covered about 600 HLA-typed donors contained approximately 300 gigabases of sequencing data and some 87 million unique TCR sequences. Both class I and class II loci were covered by HLA typing, at four-digit resolution. Several DR-DQ haplotypes were handled as single units for association and clustering because linkage in the cohort was strong. To predict cytomegalovirus infection status, the study combined high-throughput TCR immunosequencing, statistical association of individual TCRs with disease status, and machine learning. The study used immunosequencing to profile the T cell repertoires of approximately 690 subjects and linked those repertoires to cytomegalovirus serostatus. Among some 410 genotyped donors of the cohort, an average of around 250,000 unique TCR beta nucleotide sequences was sequenced per donor, of which roughly 17% were non-productive. The study aimed to test whether signatures of past pathogen exposure could be identified by cataloging public T cell receptors. Genome-wide SNP genotypes for about three fifths of the roughly 700 donors were used in a later genetic analysis, which treated that subset as a discovery cohort. Among the 398 genotyped donors, around 81% belonged to the genetic ancestry cluster associated with self-reported Caucasian donors. Beyond this particular receptor, the publication reports: The sequencing pipeline was judged likely to have produced a cluster of highly shared sequence variants as a technical artifact. The study gave a list of about 170 TCR beta chains associated with cytomegalovirus. In a later genetic analysis, a missense DCLRE1C variant was associated with V-gene and J-gene trimming of TCR beta chains, and the association was replicated in an independent cohort. A later analysis found that most CMV-associated TCR beta chains appeared HLA-restricted, with HLA associations seemingly driven largely by CMV exposure. In a later analysis, HLA-associated TCR beta chains were found to be more clonally expanded and to have lower generation probabilities than equally common non-associated chains. A later genetic analysis reported fewer N-insertions in productive TCRs among donors in an Asian-associated ancestry cluster than the roughly 720-donor mean. In a later analysis, several top co-occurrence clusters were reported to appear linked to parvovirus B19, influenza, CMV and Epstein-Barr virus. A further reported finding was that TCR beta sequences accurately predicted the HLA-A and HLA-B alleles for most subjects in the first cohort. Linkage disequilibrium might explain the correlated functional status among segregating V segments, but an unknown experimental factor could not be excluded. Presence/absence analyses assumed roughly uniform sequencing depth across donors, an assumption that may not hold. Cytomegalovirus status was reported to be diagnosed by the classifier with high specificity and sensitivity in both the original and validation cohorts. At a false discovery rate of 0.05, a later analysis linked 16,951 TCR beta sequences to specific HLA alleles. Because counts were too low, some 17 rarely observed V segments, including chromosome 9 orphons, were excluded from the earlier analysis of 587 of the donors. An earlier analysis of approximately 540 of the donors showed that most TCR beta V segments appeared in productive rearrangements either about 87% or about 30% of the time, which broadly matched IMGT annotations. Because HLA typing was unavailable for some donors at each locus, only the typed subset was used in association tests. The cohort was sequenced for TCR beta chains only, and without alpha or paired-chain data the features that could be detected were limited. Most TCR sequences were seen in very few donors, while some public TCRs were found in many individuals. CMV serostatus was the only immune exposure information available for the cohort. A later analysis found that TCR association rates varied across HLA loci, with DRB1 alleles showing the most associated TCRs and HLA-C alleles the fewest. When HLA alleles, especially DR and DQ, strongly co-occurred, attributing TCR associations to individual alleles was difficult. In vitro tests confirmed that a few of the cytomegalovirus-associated TCR beta chains recognize cytomegalovirus antigens. It was suggested by the authors that the approach could potentially be generalized to other disease states and immunological phenotypes.

The library was built by means of the immunoSEQ multiplex PCR assay. The multiplex PCR relied on a mix of 60 forward primers for TCR Vbeta segments and 13 reverse primers for TCR Jbeta segments. Amplification of the CDR3 region of rearranged TCR beta genes was performed with a multiplex PCR assay on genomic DNA. The Illumina HiSeq System was used to sequence the amplified TCR beta libraries as 87-base-pair reads. On the authors' methods: A later analysis tallied around 80 million unique TCR beta chains across the approximately 670 repertoires, and about 12 million of those chains were shared by two or more donors. To remove PCR and sequencing errors, raw reads were error-corrected and collapsed into unique sequences using a nearest-neighbor algorithm that merged closely related sequences. V, D and J gene segments were assigned by aligning CDR3 sequences to IMGT reference sequences. For a sequence to be retained, a match of at least six nucleotides was required to both a V gene segment and a J gene segment. Rearrangements were called productive when the CDR3 lacked stop codons and stayed in frame with V and J; all others were non-productive. CDR3 was defined according to IMGT convention as the region running from the second conserved V-encoded cysteine to the conserved J-encoded phenylalanine. The earlier analysis of about 570 of the donors excluded any sequence lacking an unambiguous match to a single V gene segment. In an earlier analysis of 587 of the donors, V segments were called functional above 56.7% productive rearrangements and were called segregating when the between-donor standard deviation exceeded 5%. A statistical classification framework was built to diagnose cytomegalovirus status from the catalog of TCR beta chain sequences. A later analysis assigned V and J genes by comparing TCR nucleotide sequences with IMGT/GENE-DB human TR gene sequences. In a later analysis, CDR3 sequences and most-parsimonious VDJ recombination scenarios were assigned using the TCRdist pipeline. In a later analysis, every TCR beta chain was defined by the combination of its CDR3 amino acid sequence and its V-gene family, and reads without a unique V-gene family were dropped. As a way to deal with suspected cross-contamination and a sequencing artifact, a later analysis dropped nearly 600 nucleotide sequences that were highly shared and had low generation probability. In a later analysis, a clonal expansion index was calculated for each public chain from normalized within-repertoire ranks of inferred template counts. Generation probabilities in a later analysis came from a VDJ recombination model fitted to out-of-frame rearrangements, and those results were checked against IGoR. In a later analysis, TCR-TCR, TCR-HLA and TCR-CMV co-occurrence was scored with hypergeometric tests, and a repertoire-size bias correction was applied to TCR pairs. False discovery rates were estimated in a later analysis by permuting HLA or CMV assignments 20 times. In a later analysis, co-occurring TCRs were grouped with DBSCAN, and TCRdist sequence similarity was added when clustering was performed within HLA-allele-positive subsets. Repertoires with fewer than 30,000 or more than 120,000 public chains were left out of co-occurrence clustering, as were five repertoires with anomalous nucleotide sharing. Imported from immuneACCESS, the table was reduced by TCRdb to in-frame sequences with V and J called. These copies leave out some clones; in studies compared against another copy, an unresolved V gene accounts for under half, and the cause of the remainder is not known. V and J calls and clone size follow that table, whereas D and trimming were derived from the DNA. Here the sample has around 67,000 clones; roughly 69% occur a single time. The ten largest clones represent roughly 3% of the sample.

With regard to this clone: It has no known antigen specificity. No much larger clone exists at a distance of one base, and base qualities are not known.

The cohort comprised 710 or so healthy bone marrow donors. All cohort members were sampled while nominally healthy, although unrecorded immune exposures were likely present. The donor tested CMV seronegative, placing the donor among the approximately 400 seronegative members of the cohort. Each donor provided a peripheral blood sample, and peripheral blood mononuclear cells were used for TCR beta sequencing. Genomic DNA extraction from the blood cell samples was performed with the Qiagen DNeasy Blood Extraction Kit. Sequencing was done on a sample of PBMCs. This receptor was identified in a woman aged 50 to 60 in good health and CMV-seronegative.

CDR3 sequence: CASSLSFPGQNYGYTF. The nucleotide sequence reads TGTGCCAGCAGTTTATCCTTCCCGGGACAGAATTATGGCTACACCTTC. The chain was built from TRBV27 and TRBJ1-2, with 7 bases matching TRBD1. Including cysteine and phenylalanine, the CDR3 has 16 amino acids. Only the CDR3 region is kept as DNA, spanning 48 bases read in frame from base 1. At the junction V is shortened by 0 bases and J by 5 bases; bases outside the gene matches: 9. Looking up the germline V gene (reference sequence) yields CDR1 MNHEY and CDR2 SMNVEV.